The next 11 T cell receptor beta chains were all read from a single sample in a study of OX40 agonist ivuxolimab in advanced cancers. The data were produced by immunoSEQ multiplex PCR, yet TCRdb's version contains in-frame clones alone and is incomplete. The sample contains some 87,000 clones, around 91% of which appear only once. This material consisted of CD4+ or CD8+ T cells sorted from blood, taken in a trial of the OX40 agonist ivuxolimab. Receptors were obtained from an adult with an advanced solid tumor such as melanoma, head and neck, liver or kidney cancer.

The chain couples TRBV9 to TRBJ1-6; 7 bases align to TRBD1. The junction had 6 bases not matched to a gene; V was cut back by 2 bases and J by 4 bases. The CDR3 has 16 residues. Germline CDR1 reads SGDLS; CDR2 reads YYNGEE. This chain's CDR3 is CASSVLPGQYNSPLHF. CDR3 DNA sequence: TGTGCCAGCAGCGTCCTACCGGGACAGTATAATTCACCCCTCCACTTT.

V is TRBV28 and J is TRBJ1-5; D perhaps matches TRBD1 (5 bases). The germline V gene encodes CDR1 MDHEN and CDR2 SYDVKM. Trimming removed 5 bases from V and 0 bases from J, with 11 bases in between. CDR3 length equals 15 residues. The CDR3 here is CASSPLRGSNQPQHF. The CDR3 bases are TGTGCCAGCAGTCCCTTAAGGGGTAGCAATCAGCCCCAGCATTTT.

This sequence joins TRBV7-2 and TRBJ1-5; D gene uncertain. CDR1 and CDR2 (germline): SGHTA, FQGNSA. Trimming shortened V by 2 bases and J by 7 bases, and 18 bases separated the two germline ends. The CDR3 is 16 residues long. CDR3 protein: CASSLFPTSGGQPQHF. The CDR3 DNA reads TGTGCCAGCAGCTTATTCCCGACCTCCGGAGGGCAGCCCCAGCATTTT.

J is TRBJ1-5 and V is TRBV6-5; D perhaps matches TRBD1 (5 bases). V lost 2 bases and J lost 6, with 5 bases in between. The CDR3 is 12 residues long. The germline CDR1 and CDR2 sequences are MNHEY and SVGAGI. Written as DNA, the CDR3 is TGTGCCAGCAGTTACGGGGGTCAGCCCCAGCATTTT. Encoded protein: CASSYGGQPQHF.

As to this clone: At one end the junction does not follow the germline gene, possibly because of a read error. The V and J genes are TRBV7-7 and TRBJ2-1, with TRBD2 identical over 11 bases. Germline V gives CDR1 SSHAT, CDR2 FNYEAQ (reference sequence). This CDR3 has 16 residues. The CDR3 sequence: CASSLGVAGGIHEQFF. The CDR3 coding sequence is TGTGCTAGCAGCTTAGGAGTAGCGGGAGGGATCCATGAGCAGTTCTTC.

This chain uses TRBV9 with TRBJ1-2; 9 bases line up with TRBD1. Germline-derived CDR1 and CDR2 are SGDLS and YYNGEE. The CDR3 is made up of 16 amino acids. The J segment lost 3 bases and the V segment lost 4 bases, leaving 10 bases of the junction unmatched. The chain's CDR3 is CASSRGGQGAYYGYTF. The CDR3 nucleotides are TGTGCCAGCAGCCGCGGGGGACAGGGAGCTTACTATGGCTACACCTTC.

The chain links TRBV30 to TRBJ2-2; 14 bases map to TRBD2. With 1 base clipped from V and 5 bases from J, the junction kept 9 bases outside the gene matches. Looked up from germline, CDR1 is GTSNPN and CDR2 is SVGIG (reference sequence). This CDR3 region has 18 residues. The CDR3, as DNA: TGTGCCTGGAGTGGATTCGGACTAGCGGGAGGCCGTACCGGGGAGCTGTTTTTT. Translated: CAWSGFGLAGGRTGELFF.

CDR3 sequence: CAWSEGVGANVLTF. The CDR3 DNA reads as TGTGCCTGGAGTGAGGGGGTTGGGGCCAACGTCCTGACTTTC. The chain carries TRBV30 and TRBJ2-6; a weak D match, TRBD1 (6 bases). V lost 1 base, J lost 3 bases, and 7 bases lay in between. The CDR3 is made up of 14 amino acids. From germline, CDR1 is GTSNPN and CDR2 SVGIG (reference sequence).

The chain has TRBV19 and TRBJ1-1; 7 nucleotides match TRBD1. The CDR3 length is 16 residues. The V and J ends lost 4 bases and 2 bases, in that order; junction bases with no gene match: 10. Germline V gene data show CDR1 as LNHDA and CDR2 as SQIVND (reference sequence). The CDR3 DNA follows: TGTGCCAGTAGTAGAAAATCACAGGGGCTAAACACTGAAGCTTTCTTT. This gives the protein CASSRKSQGLNTEAFF.

This chain connects TRBV10-3 to TRBJ2-2, with 9 bases that match TRBD1. This CDR3 is built from 15 residues. Germline V lookup: CDR1 ENHRY, CDR2 SYGVKD. The V segment lost 5 bases and the J segment 3 bases; nucleotides outside the gene matches: 4. This CDR3 reads CAISLQGADTGELFF. CDR3 in DNA: TGTGCCATCAGTCTACAGGGGGCGGACACCGGGGAGCTGTTTTTT.

V usage is TRBV30 and J usage is TRBJ1-3, with 7 bases aligning to TRBD1. The CDR3 extends over 14 amino acids. Germline values: CDR1 GTSNPN, CDR2 SVGIG (reference sequence). V lost 0 bases and J lost 7; bases outside the gene matches: 6. CDR3 in DNA: TGTGCCTGGAGTGTAGACAGGGCCGGGAACACCATATATTTT. Translation: CAWSVDRAGNTIYF. The full variable domain, completed using reference TRBV30 and TRBJ1-3, is SQTIHQWPATLVQPVGSPLSLECTVEGTSNPNLYWYRQAAGRGLQLLFYSVGIGQISSEVPQNLSASRPQDRQFILSSKKLLLSDSGFYLCAWSVDRAGNTIYFGEGSWLTVV.